This TCR beta chain was captured in a study of blood T cell repertoires in COVID-19. Per the original data handling: For nucleated cells, counts were estimated from reference gene primer amplification. Generated by immunoSEQ multiplex PCR, the TCRdb table keeps only in-frame clones and is missing some. D and trimming were read from the DNA, whereas the V and J calls and clone size are those reported in that table. Of under 450,000 clones listed, around nine tenths are singletons. The CDR3 is 14 amino acids. Per the germline V gene, CDR1 is SGHRS and CDR2 is YFSETQ. V was clipped by 5 bases and J by 4 bases; unmatched bases: 1.

The clonotype comes from a woman aged 55-70 years with COVID-19, enrolled during active disease. The rearrangement links TRBV5-1 to TRBJ2-2; TRBD1 matches 11 bases. Input material: peripheral blood. Here the CDR3 DNA reads TGCGCCAGCAGAGGACAGGGGGCCACCGGGGAGCTGTTTTTT. It is translated as CASRGQGATGELFF. The full variable domain, with the rest looked up from reference TRBV5-1 and TRBJ2-2, is KAGVTQTPRYLIKTRGQQVTLSCSPISGHRSVSWYQQTPGQGLQFLFEYFSETQRNKGNFPGRFSGRQFSNSRSEMNVSTLELGDSALYLCASRGQGATGELFFGEGSRLTVL.